This TCR beta chain was obtained from a study of T cell responses to AZD1222 COVID-19 vaccine. CDR3 length: 16 residues. The ends were cut back, 1 base at V and 0 bases at J, with 10 bases in the middle. CDR1 and CDR2 from the germline V gene are SGHTA and FQGNSA. This clone was counted once. What it recognizes is unknown. Whole-study findings and limits: Increases in Spike-specific TCR breadth and depth were seen after two AZD1222 doses.

Repertoires were generated with immunoSEQ multiplex PCR, while TCRdb's copy carries only in-frame clones and drops some. The sample lists approximately 220,000 clones; approximately 94% were seen once. The sequence derives from an adult in good health. The chain uses TRBV7-2 and TRBJ1-3, with D possibly TRBD1 on 5 matching bases. This specimen consisted of peripheral blood, obtained on day 0 of MenACWY control vaccination. CDR3: CASSLVGTSSGNTIYF. CDR3 DNA: TGTGCCAGCAGCTTAGTTGGGACCAGCTCTGGAAACACCATATATTTT.